These 29 T cell receptor beta chains share one sample of origin, sequenced in a study of cytomegalovirus exposure and HLA in healthy donors. A multiplex PCR was run with 60 Vbeta primers and 13 Jbeta primers. Produced via immunoSEQ multiplex PCR; TCRdb's table is partial and in-frame only. The sample shows fewer than 250,000 clones, around 82% of them seen only once. Source material: PBMCs. The receptors stem from a man aged 40-50 years in good health and CMV-seropositive.

The chain employs TRBV9 and TRBJ2-4; 12 bases agree with TRBD1. The germline V gene encodes CDR1 SGDLS and CDR2 YYNGEE. There are 21 residues in the CDR3. V shed 0 bases and J 2 bases; nucleotides not matched to a gene: 15. CDR3 region: CASSVEVKGTGGGGPKNIQYF. The CDR3 bases are TGTGCCAGCAGCGTAGAAGTAAAGGGGACAGGGGGCGGAGGGCCCAAAAACATTCAGTACTTC.

The J gene is TRBJ2-7, the V gene TRBV6-5; perhaps TRBD1 as D (5 bases). In germline, CDR1 is MNHEY, CDR2 SVGAGI. The V end lost 6 bases, the J end lost 2 bases, and 17 bases lay between the germline ends. CDR3 length equals 15 residues. The DNA for the CDR3 is TGTGCCAGCAGGCCGACAGCAATTGGCCCCTACGAGCAGTACTTC. This translates into CASRPTAIGPYEQYF.

The rearrangement joins TRBV5-1 to TRBJ2-1; D possibly corresponds to TRBD1 (7 bases). The CDR3 consists of 15 residues. Between the trimmed V and J ends, which lost 2 bases and 9 bases, there was a span of 18 bases. CDR1 SGHRS and CDR2 YFSETQ come from the germline V gene. The CDR3 DNA reads TGCGCCAGCAGCTTTGGAGGGGGCCCTAAGGGTGAGCAGTTCTTC. Translation gives CASSFGGGPKGEQFF.

The chain combines TRBV10-3 with TRBJ2-1; 11 bases line up with TRBD2. The CDR3 spans 14 residues. CDR1 and CDR2 from the germline V gene are ENHRY and SYGVKD. Trimming at V came to 6 bases and at J to 5 bases, leaving 3 bases not matched to a gene. CDR3 nucleotides: TGTGCCATCAGCGGGACTAGCGGAAACAATGAGCAGTTCTTC. Its translation is CAISGTSGNNEQFF.

This clone turned up a few times. The V gene is TRBV5-1, the J gene TRBJ2-3, with a possible D match to TRBD1 (6 bases). This CDR3 has 17 residues. The V end was cut by 4 bases, the J end by 1 base, with 19 bases between. CDR1 SGHRS and CDR2 YFSETQ come from the germline V gene. CDR3: CASSEDRLPLGTDTQYF. CDR3 nucleotide sequence: TGCGCCAGCAGCGAAGACAGGCTGCCTCTGGGCACAGATACGCAGTATTTT. Full variable domain (outside the CDR3, taken from reference TRBV5-1 and TRBJ2-3): KAGVTQTPRYLIKTRGQQVTLSCSPISGHRSVSWYQQTPGQGLQFLFEYFSETQRNKGNFPGRFSGRQFSNSRSEMNVSTLELGDSALYLCASSEDRLPLGTDTQYFGPGTRLTVL.

In its sample, this clone was seen a few times. This chain links TRBV4-2 with TRBJ1-5; TRBD1 agrees at 8 bases. After removal of 5 bases from V and 3 bases from J, the junction contained 9 bases not matched to a gene. In germline, CDR1 is LGHNA, CDR2 YNFKEQ. The CDR3 contains 16 residues. This CDR3 reads CASSYAGTGSNQPQHF. CDR3 coding DNA: TGTGCCAGCAGCTACGCGGGGACAGGTTCCAATCAGCCCCAGCATTTT.

This clone turned up a few times. This chain connects TRBV2 to TRBJ1-2; tentative D call: TRBD1 (5 bases). CDR3 length: 14 amino acids. V shed 6 bases and J shed 2 bases, with 13 bases lying between them. Germline loops: CDR1 SNHLY, CDR2 FYNNEI. In nucleotides, the CDR3 is TGTGCCAGCAGCCGGGGGGGATCAAACTATGGCTACACCTTC. It yields the protein CASSRGGSNYGYTF.

The chain carries TRBV9 and TRBJ1-2; 8 bases match TRBD1. V was clipped by 0 bases and J by 4 bases; unmatched bases: 5. Germline lookup yields CDR1 SGDLS and CDR2 YYNGEE. The CDR3 runs 15 residues. The CDR3 reads CASSVGQGASYGYTF. CDR3 coding DNA: TGTGCCAGCAGCGTAGGGCAGGGGGCTAGCTATGGCTACACCTTC.

The chain recombines TRBV14 with TRBJ2-1, with a weak D call TRBD2 (6 bases). The germline V gene encodes CDR1 SGHDN and CDR2 FVKESK. V gave up 2 bases and J gave up 0 bases, with 14 bases separating them. The CDR3 is 17 residues long. CDR3 amino acids: CASSQLLGGSSYNEQFF. CDR3 bases: TGTGCCAGCAGCCAACTCTTGGGAGGCTCCTCCTACAATGAGCAGTTCTTC.

The chain is built from TRBV5-1 and TRBJ2-1, with TRBD2 matching over 12 bases. Germline V gene lookup returns CDR1 SGHRS and CDR2 YFSETQ. CDR3 length equals 14 residues. V lost 5 bases, J lost 8 bases, and 5 bases stayed unmatched. CDR3 residues: CASRLAGGRDEQFF. The CDR3 DNA reads as TGCGCCAGCAGACTAGCGGGAGGCCGGGATGAGCAGTTCTTC. Filled out from reference TRBV5-1 and TRBJ2-1, the complete variable domain reads KAGVTQTPRYLIKTRGQQVTLSCSPISGHRSVSWYQQTPGQGLQFLFEYFSETQRNKGNFPGRFSGRQFSNSRSEMNVSTLELGDSALYLCASRLAGGRDEQFFGPGTRLTVL.

Remarks on this clone: Within the sample, other DNA sequences also encode this same CDR3. The rearrangement joins TRBV5-1 to TRBJ2-1; D is undetermined. The germline V gene encodes CDR1 SGHRS and CDR2 YFSETQ. The CDR3 spans 12 residues. V lost 0 bases, J lost 7 bases, and 5 bases lay in between. CDR3 bases: TGCGCCAGCAGCTTGGCCCTAAATGAGCAGTTCTTC. Protein sequence: CASSLALNEQFF.

In DNA, the CDR3 is TGTGCCAGCAGGACGAGTAGGGGAAGTTATGGCTACACCTTC. Its translation is CASRTSRGSYGYTF. This chain links TRBV28 with TRBJ1-2, with D possibly being TRBD1 (5 bases). From germline, CDR1 is MDHEN and CDR2 SYDVKM. V lost 6 bases to trimming and J lost 5 bases, with 16 bases between them. The CDR3 contains 14 residues.

V usage is TRBV6-1 and J usage is TRBJ1-4; the D is unclear. CDR1 and CDR2 (germline): MNHNS, SASEGT. The CDR3 covers 13 residues. V was shortened by 4 bases and J by 4 bases, with 7 bases between the two germline ends. In DNA, the CDR3 is TGTGCCAGCAGTGTGGGCATTAATGAAAAACTGTTTTTT. It translates to CASSVGINEKLFF.

The chain carries TRBV5-1 and TRBJ2-3; 11 bases are a match to TRBD1. Germline CDR1 SGHRS, CDR2 YFSETQ. With 4 bases clipped from V and 6 bases from J, the junction kept 10 bases outside the gene matches. CDR3 length: 16 residues. The CDR3, as DNA: TGCGCCAGCAGCAAAGGACAGGGGGCGGATTTGGATACGCAGTATTTT. Protein: CASSKGQGADLDTQYF.

This chain links TRBV19 with TRBJ1-1; no clear D. The CDR3 sequence is 13 residues long. Between the trimmed V and J ends, which lost 7 bases and 4 bases, there was a span of 13 bases. Germline CDR1 LNHDA, CDR2 SQIVND (reference sequence). CDR3 sequence (DNA): TGTGCCAGTACCCGAGAGAACCCCACTGAAGCTTTCTTT. Translated, it gives CASTRENPTEAFF.

The chain uses TRBV6-5 and TRBJ1-2; D not resolved. Germline CDR1 and CDR2: MNHEY and SVGAGI. This CDR3 is 15 amino acids long. With 0 bases removed from V and 2 bases from J, the gap between germline ends came to 10 bases. The CDR3 nucleotides read TGTGCCAGCAGTTACTCTGCAGACAACAACTATGGCTACACCTTC. Translating gives CASSYSADNNYGYTF.

The chain couples TRBV7-9 to TRBJ2-5; 8 nucleotides match TRBD1. The CDR3 covers 18 residues. Germline-derived CDR1 and CDR2 are SEHNR and FQNEAQ (reference sequence). The ends lost 5 bases at V and 2 bases at J; junction bases unmatched: 16. The CDR3 region is CASSTPTHGQGGQETQYF. The CDR3 DNA sequence: TGTGCCAGCAGCACCCCCACCCATGGACAGGGTGGACAAGAGACCCAGTACTTC.

The chain is built from TRBV30 and TRBJ1-5; no definite D call. The germline gives CDR1 GTSNPN, CDR2 SVGIG (reference sequence). The CDR3 sequence is 13 residues long. The germline V and J ends were trimmed by 1 base and 6 bases, with 10 bases remaining between them. The CDR3 spells CAWSGGGSQPQHF. CDR3 nucleotide sequence: TGTGCCTGGAGTGGGGGAGGGAGTCAGCCCCAGCATTTT.

The rearrangement links TRBV10-3 to TRBJ2-1; 8 bases line up with TRBD2. From germline, CDR1 is ENHRY and CDR2 SYGVKD. Unmatched junction bases numbered 4, after V lost 4 bases and J lost 8 bases. This CDR3 spans 13 amino acids. DNA for the CDR3: TGTGCCATCAGTGCCGGGACTAGTGATGAGCAGTTCTTC. Translation: CAISAGTSDEQFF.

The rearrangement uses TRBV30 and TRBJ2-1; no clear D. Between the trimmed V and J ends, which lost 0 bases and 8 bases, there was a span of 17 bases. Germline lookup yields CDR1 GTSNPN and CDR2 SVGIG (reference sequence). This CDR3 contains 15 residues. CDR3 in DNA: TGTGCCTGGAGTGTACGGATGCGGCGTCTCGATGAGCAGTTCTTC. Translated, it gives CAWSVRMRRLDEQFF.

The gene calls are TRBV7-3 and TRBJ2-1; the match to TRBD2 covers 7 bases. The V segment lost 5 bases and the J segment 3 bases; nucleotides outside the gene matches: 10. The CDR3 covers 16 residues. The germline CDR1 and CDR2 sequences are SGHTA and FQGTGA. CDR3 amino acids: CASSPGGAVYYNEQFF. Written as DNA, the CDR3 is TGTGCCAGCAGCCCGGGGGGAGCGGTTTACTACAATGAGCAGTTCTTC.

V gene TRBV18 combines with J gene TRBJ2-7; D unclear. V gave up 5 bases and J gave up 2 bases, with 7 bases separating them. From germline, CDR1 is KGHSH and CDR2 LQKENI. CDR3 size: 12 residues. The CDR3 nucleotides are TGTGCCAGCTCAGAGCTAACCTACGAGCAGTACTTC. Its translation is CASSELTYEQYF.

This clone has only a few counts. The J gene is TRBJ2-3, the V gene TRBV2, with D perhaps TRBD2 (6 bases). Germline CDR1 is SNHLY and CDR2 is FYNNEI. The CDR3 is 16 amino acids. The ends were cut back, 4 bases at V and 0 bases at J, with 14 bases in the middle. The DNA of the CDR3 is TGTGCCAGCAGTGTCATGGGCGGGGCAAGCACAGATACGCAGTATTTT. This codes for CASSVMGGASTDTQYF.

This chain links TRBV27 with TRBJ1-5; D possibly corresponds to TRBD1 (5 bases). The CDR3 length is 17 residues. V lost 6 bases and J 2 bases, leaving 20 bases between the germline ends. Germline CDR1 MNHEY, CDR2 SMNVEV (reference sequence). CDR3 nucleotides: TGTGCCAGCAGCTTAACTGGGGTCTCGGGGGGCAATCAGCCCCAGCATTTT. This translates into CASSLTGVSGGNQPQHF.

The J gene is TRBJ2-4, the V gene TRBV27; TRBD2 agrees at 12 bases. The CDR3 extends over 13 amino acids. With 6 bases clipped from V and 9 bases from J, the junction kept 3 bases outside the gene matches. Per the germline V gene, CDR1 is MNHEY and CDR2 is SMNVEV (reference sequence). This CDR3 reads CASRLAGGLIQYF. The DNA for the CDR3 is TGTGCCAGCAGGCTAGCGGGAGGGCTCATTCAGTACTTC.

CDR3 bases: TGTGCCAGCAGCTTAGCGGCGGCAGAAAGTCAGCCCCAGCATTTT. The encoded protein is CASSLAAAESQPQHF. The chain couples TRBV7-9 to TRBJ1-5; D is uncertain. V shed 0 bases and J shed 6 bases, with 12 bases lying between them. The CDR3 is 15 amino acids. Germline CDR1 SEHNR, CDR2 FQNEAQ (reference sequence).

Only a few counts were recorded for this clone. In the same sample, other DNA sequences code for this CDR3. This CDR3 reads CATSSSDTGELFF. DNA for the CDR3: TGTGCCACCAGCAGTTCAGACACCGGGGAGCTGTTTTTT. The chain has TRBV15 and TRBJ2-2; D unresolved. V lost 3 bases to trimming and J lost 3 bases, with 5 bases between them. The CDR3 covers 13 residues. Germline V CDR1 and CDR2: LNHNV, YYDKDF (reference sequence). Together with reference TRBV15 and TRBJ2-2, the CDR3 gives the full variable domain: DAMVIQNPRYQVTQFGKPVTLSCSQTLNHNVMYWYQQKSSQAPKLLFHYYDKDFNNEADTPDNFQSRRPNTSFCFLDIRSPGLGDTAMYLCATSSSDTGELFFGEGSRLTVL.

The V call is TRBV5-5, the J call TRBJ1-1, with 8 bases that match TRBD1. The CDR3 is made up of 15 amino acids. CDR1 is SGHKS and CDR2 is YYEKEE in the germline V gene (reference sequence). V lost 4 bases and J lost 6; bases outside the gene matches: 11. This CDR3 is CASSTVPGQDPEAFF. The CDR3 DNA reads as TGTGCCAGCAGCACCGTCCCGGGACAGGATCCTGAAGCTTTCTTT. The full variable domain, with the rest looked up from reference TRBV5-5 and TRBJ1-1, is DAGVTQSPTHLIKTRGQQVTLRCSPISGHKSVSWYQQVLGQGPQFIFQYYEKEERGRGNFPDRFSARQFPNYSSELNVNALLLGDSALYLCASSTVPGQDPEAFFGQGTRLTVV.

This CDR3 is CASSLDGTSKREQYF. In DNA, the CDR3 is TGTGCCAGCAGCTTAGATGGGACTAGCAAGCGCGAGCAGTACTTC. The J gene is TRBJ2-7, the V gene TRBV7-2; 9 nucleotides match TRBD2. This CDR3 is 15 amino acids long. CDR1 is SGHTA, CDR2 FQGNSA, per germline. V lost 1 base, J lost 6 bases, and 7 bases stayed unmatched.